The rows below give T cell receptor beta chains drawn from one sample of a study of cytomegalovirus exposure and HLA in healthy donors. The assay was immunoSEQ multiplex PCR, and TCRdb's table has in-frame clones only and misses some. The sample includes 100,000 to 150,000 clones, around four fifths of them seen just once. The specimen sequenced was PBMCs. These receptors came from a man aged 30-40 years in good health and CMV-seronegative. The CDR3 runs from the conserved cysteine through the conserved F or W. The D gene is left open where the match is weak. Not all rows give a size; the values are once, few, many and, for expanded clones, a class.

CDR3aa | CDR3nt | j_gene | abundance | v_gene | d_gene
CASSLSGGNTGELFF | TGTGCCAGCAGCTTGAGCGGGGGGAACACCGGGGAGCTGTTTTTT | TRBJ2-2 | NA | TRBV5-4 | TRBD2
CASSQGPSGSPSYNEQFF | TGCGCCAGCAGCCAAGGGCCTAGCGGGAGTCCCTCCTACAATGAGCAGTTCTTC | TRBJ2-1 | NA | TRBV4-1 | TRBD2
CASSMLRSGLAGHNEQFF | TGTGCCAGCAGCATGTTGCGATCGGGACTAGCGGGGCACAATGAGCAGTTCTTC | TRBJ2-1 | NA | TRBV7-9 | TRBD2
CASSVRPGVYGYTF | TGTGCCAGCAGCGTCCGACCCGGAGTCTATGGCTACACCTTC | TRBJ1-2 | NA | TRBV28 | NA
CASTKTGVGANVLTF | TGCGCCAGCACCAAAACGGGGGTCGGGGCCAACGTCCTGACTTTC | TRBJ2-6 | NA | TRBV5-1 | NA
CASSVSGVISDTQYF | TGTGCCAGCAGCGTAAGCGGGGTGATCTCAGATACGCAGTATTTT | TRBJ2-3 | NA | TRBV9 | TRBD2
CASSQGRSFTEAFF | TGTGCCAGCAGCCAGGGCCGTAGTTTCACTGAAGCTTTCTTT | TRBJ1-1 | NA | TRBV28 | NA
CASSQVVGQGLVWNTEAFF | TGCGCCAGCAGCCAAGTCGTAGGCCAGGGACTAGTCTGGAACACTGAAGCTTTCTTT | TRBJ1-1 | NA | TRBV4-3 | NA
CASSQDPGQGNQPQHF | TGCGCCAGCAGCCAAGATCCGGGACAGGGGAATCAGCCCCAGCATTTT | TRBJ1-5 | NA | TRBV4-3 | TRBD1
CASTLDRDQETQYF | TGTGCCAGCACCTTGGACAGGGACCAAGAGACCCAGTACTTC | TRBJ2-5 | NA | TRBV7-9 | TRBD1
CASSQNPTGYNSPLHF | TGCGCCAGCAGCCAAAACCCGACAGGGTACAATTCACCCCTCCACTTT | TRBJ1-6 | NA | TRBV4-3 | TRBD1
CASSEARAIYEQYF | TGTGCCAGCAGTGAAGCGAGGGCCATCTACGAGCAGTACTTC | TRBJ2-7 | once | TRBV6-1 | NA
CASSEIQGSDTQYF | TGTGCCAGCAGCGAGATACAGGGTTCGGATACGCAGTATTTT | TRBJ2-3 | NA | TRBV7-2 | NA
CASSQAGDVYEQYF | TGTGCCAGCAGCCAAGCAGGGGATGTCTACGAGCAGTACTTC | TRBJ2-7 | NA | TRBV4-2 | NA
CASSLYRGNLGGQPQHF | TGTGCCAGCAGCTTGTACAGGGGGAATCTCGGGGGGCAGCCCCAGCATTTT | TRBJ1-5 | NA | TRBV5-6 | TRBD1
CASSFSGAPTDTQYF | TGCGCCAGCAGCTTCAGCGGGGCACCCACAGATACGCAGTATTTT | TRBJ2-3 | NA | TRBV5-1 | TRBD2
CAWRGGTSYEQFF | TGTGCCTGGAGAGGGGGGACTAGCTATGAGCAGTTCTTC | TRBJ2-1 | NA | TRBV30 | TRBD2
CASRPRDYFSEQFF | TGTGCCAGCAGGCCGAGGGATTATTTTAGTGAGCAGTTCTTC | TRBJ2-1 | NA | TRBV27 | NA
CASSFGQGPYEQYF | TGTGCCAGTAGTTTCGGACAGGGCCCCTACGAGCAGTACTTC | TRBJ2-7 | NA | TRBV19 | TRBD1
CAWSVRNREDQPQHF | TGTGCCTGGAGTGTACGTAACAGGGAAGATCAGCCCCAGCATTTT | TRBJ1-5 | NA | TRBV30 | NA
CASSFLGVGYTF | TGTGCCAGCAGCTTTTTAGGGGTAGGCTACACCTTC | TRBJ1-2 | few | TRBV5-6 | NA
CASSYREGTTQYF | TGTGCCAGCAGCTACCGGGAGGGGACGACGCAGTATTTT | TRBJ2-3 | NA | TRBV5-6 | TRBD2
CASSPRQASSTDTQYF | TGCGCCAGCAGCCCCAGACAGGCCTCTAGCACAGATACGCAGTATTTT | TRBJ2-3 | few | TRBV4-3 | NA
CAIKGGGLNTEAFF | TGTGCCATCAAGGGGGGAGGGTTGAACACTGAAGCTTTCTTT | TRBJ1-1 | NA | TRBV10-3 | NA
CASSLPGQGYEQYF | TGTGCCAGCAGCCTACCGGGACAGGGGTACGAGCAGTACTTC | TRBJ2-7 | NA | TRBV5-6 | TRBD1
CASGRDRGSYEQYF | TGTGCCAGCGGCCGGGACAGAGGTTCCTACGAGCAGTACTTC | TRBJ2-7 | NA | TRBV27 | TRBD1
CASSFENAEQYF | TGTGCCAGCAGCTTTGAAAACGCGGAGCAGTACTTC | TRBJ2-7 | few | TRBV7-9 | NA
CASSASQGSYGYTF | TGTGCCAGCAGTGCCTCTCAGGGCAGCTATGGCTACACCTTC | TRBJ1-2 | NA | TRBV6-1 | NA
CASSTGQGTFF | TGTGCCAGCAGCACGGGACAGGGAACTTTCTTT | TRBJ1-1 | NA | TRBV28 | TRBD1
CASSLTGTPNEKLFF | TGCGCCAGCAGCTTGACAGGAACCCCGAATGAAAAACTGTTTTTT | TRBJ1-4 | NA | TRBV5-1 | NA
CASTILAGPYEQYF | TGTGCCAGCACCATACTAGCGGGGCCCTACGAGCAGTACTTC | TRBJ2-7 | NA | TRBV28 | TRBD2